This TCR beta chain appears in the sequencing data of a study of CD4 and CD8 cells across lung adenocarcinoma regions. This clonotype is termed medium-sized (0.01 to 0.1%). TCRdb itself ran the PCR reads through MiXCR, one entry per CDR3 protein. The sample shows 3,700 or so distinct CDR3 sequences, 50% to 70% of them seen only once. The patients had localized lung adenocarcinoma, a non-small cell subtype. The CDR3 is 14 residues long. In germline, CDR1 is MNHEY, CDR2 SMNVEV (reference sequence). The receptor was isolated from a female donor with lung adenocarcinoma. The CD4 and CD8 labels of this study may be unreliable. Sequenced input: CD4+ T cells from the margin of a lung tumor. The V and J genes are TRBV27 and TRBJ2-5; a weak D match, TRBD2 (6 bases). The tail of the sequence fits TRBJ2-7 better, so the J call may be wrong. The CDR3 loop is CASSLERAPYEQYF. The CDR3 DNA reads as TGTGCCAGCAGTTTGGAGCGGGCGCCCTACGAGCAGTACTTC.